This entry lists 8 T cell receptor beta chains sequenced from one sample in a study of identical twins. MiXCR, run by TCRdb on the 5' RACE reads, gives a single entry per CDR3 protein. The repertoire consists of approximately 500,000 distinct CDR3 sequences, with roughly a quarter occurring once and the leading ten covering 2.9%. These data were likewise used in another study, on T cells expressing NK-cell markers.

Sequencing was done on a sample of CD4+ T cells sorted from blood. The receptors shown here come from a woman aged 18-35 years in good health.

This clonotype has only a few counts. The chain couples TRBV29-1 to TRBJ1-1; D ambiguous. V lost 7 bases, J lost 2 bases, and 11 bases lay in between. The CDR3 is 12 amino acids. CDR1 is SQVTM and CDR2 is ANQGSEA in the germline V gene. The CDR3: CSANIANTEAFF. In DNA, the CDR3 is TGCAGCGCCAACATAGCAAACACTGAAGCTTTCTTT.

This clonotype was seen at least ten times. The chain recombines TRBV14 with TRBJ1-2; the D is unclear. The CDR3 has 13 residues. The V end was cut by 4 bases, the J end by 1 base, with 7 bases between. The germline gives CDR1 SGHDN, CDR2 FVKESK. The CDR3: CASSPDLNYGYTF. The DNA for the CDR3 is TGTGCCAGCAGCCCAGATCTTAACTATGGCTACACCTTC.

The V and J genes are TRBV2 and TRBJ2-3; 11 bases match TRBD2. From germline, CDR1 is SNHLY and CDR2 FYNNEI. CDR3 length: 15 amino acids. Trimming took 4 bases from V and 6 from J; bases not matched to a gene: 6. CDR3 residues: CASSGRLAGKDTQYF. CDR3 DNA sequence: TGTGCCAGCAGTGGCCGACTAGCGGGGAAGGATACGCAGTATTTT.

CDR3 DNA: TGTGCCAGCAGTTACTCTCCTCCTAGCGGGAGGAACGATGAGCAGTTCTTC. Its translation is CASSYSPPSGRNDEQFF. This sequence joins TRBV6-5 and TRBJ2-1, with 11 bases aligning to TRBD2. The CDR3 consists of 17 residues. Trimming took 0 bases from V and 8 from J; bases not matched to a gene: 9. The V gene's germline CDR1 is MNHEY and CDR2 SVGAGI.

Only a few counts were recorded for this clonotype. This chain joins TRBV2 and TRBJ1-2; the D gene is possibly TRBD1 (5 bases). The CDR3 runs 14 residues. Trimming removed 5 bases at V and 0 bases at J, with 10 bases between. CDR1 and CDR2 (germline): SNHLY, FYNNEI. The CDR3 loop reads CASSYQGSNYGYTF. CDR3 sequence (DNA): TGTGCCAGCAGTTACCAGGGTTCTAACTATGGCTACACCTTC.

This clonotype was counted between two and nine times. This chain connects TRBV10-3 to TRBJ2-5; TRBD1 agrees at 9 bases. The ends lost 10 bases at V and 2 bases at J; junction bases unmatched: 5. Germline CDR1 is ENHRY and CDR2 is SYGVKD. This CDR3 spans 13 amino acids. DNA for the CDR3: TGTGCCACGGGACAGGGACTTCAAGAGACCCAGTACTTC. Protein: CATGQGLQETQYF.

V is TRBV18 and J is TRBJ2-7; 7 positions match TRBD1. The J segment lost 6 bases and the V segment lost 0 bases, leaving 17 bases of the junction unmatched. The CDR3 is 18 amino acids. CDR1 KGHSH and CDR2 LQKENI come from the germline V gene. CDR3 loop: CASSPPSILAGGRCEQYF. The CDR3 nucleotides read TGTGCCAGCTCACCACCGAGTATTCTGGCAGGGGGTCGCTGCGAGCAGTACTTC. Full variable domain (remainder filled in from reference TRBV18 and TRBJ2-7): NAGVMQNPRHLVRRRGQEARLRCSPMKGHSHVYWYRQLPEEGLKFMVYLQKENIIDESGMPKERFSAEFPKEGPSILRIQQVVRGDSAAYFCASSPPSILAGGRCEQYFGPGTRLTVT.

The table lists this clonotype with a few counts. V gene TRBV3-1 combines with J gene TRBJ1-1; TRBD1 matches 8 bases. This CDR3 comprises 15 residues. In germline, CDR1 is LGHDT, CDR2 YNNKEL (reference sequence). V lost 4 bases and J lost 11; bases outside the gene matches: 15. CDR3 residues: CASSLRQGRVSRAFF. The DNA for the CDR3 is TGTGCCAGCAGCCTACGACAGGGGCGGGTAAGCCGGGCTTTCTTT.